The 24 T cell receptor beta chains listed next were all sequenced from one sample in a study of CD8 T cells in Susac syndrome. The RNA input was roughly 0.45 to 1 ug, and it was reverse transcribed with random hexamers. TCRdb re-derived calls from the immunoSEQ multiplex PCR reads in MiXCR, one entry per CDR3 protein. Of about 94,000 distinct CDR3 sequences detected, roughly 94% appear once; the ten largest clones hold 0.3% to 0.35%. Sequenced input: CD4+ T cells from PBMCs. These receptors were obtained from a human donor with Susac syndrome.

This chain links TRBV25-1 with TRBJ1-6, with D perhaps matching TRBD1 (6 bases). CDR1 and CDR2 from the germline V gene are MGHDK and SYGVNS. There are 12 residues in the CDR3. V was cut by 7 bases and J by 11 bases, with 12 bases left in between. The CDR3 reads CASTYRDTPLHF. The CDR3 region has the DNA TGTGCCAGCACCTACAGGGATACACCCCTCCACTTT.

The V call is TRBV20-1, the J call TRBJ1-5; D uncertain. CDR1 and CDR2 (germline): DFQATT, SNEGSKA (reference sequence). The V and J ends lost 3 bases and 1 base respectively, with 10 bases between them. CDR3 size: 14 residues. Here the CDR3 DNA reads TGCAGTGCTAGCAAGCAAAGGAGCAATCAGCCCCAGCATTTT. As protein: CSASKQRSNQPQHF.

The CDR3 is CAWSVRGRISGNTIYF. The CDR3 DNA reads TGTGCCTGGAGTGTAAGAGGGCGGATCTCTGGAAACACCATATATTTT. The genes are TRBV30 and TRBJ1-3, with no clear D. V lost 0 bases and J 0 bases, leaving 12 bases between the germline ends. CDR1 GTSNPN and CDR2 SVGIG come from the germline V gene (reference sequence). The CDR3 has 16 amino acids.

This chain connects TRBV30 to TRBJ2-3, with D hard to call. The V gene lost 7 bases and the J gene lost 2 bases, with 7 bases spanning the gap. The CDR3 runs to 11 residues. Germline-derived CDR1 and CDR2 are GTSNPN and SVGIG (reference sequence). The chain's CDR3 is CASGLTDTQYF. CDR3 in DNA: TGTGCCTCGGGTCTCACAGATACGCAGTATTTT.

In this sample, this clonotype turned up once. The chain carries TRBV5-1 and TRBJ2-6; no firm D call. The V gene's germline CDR1 is SGHRS and CDR2 YFSETQ. V shed 0 bases and J shed 0 bases, with 13 bases lying between them. This CDR3 comprises 18 residues. CDR3 nucleotides: TGCGCCAGCAGCTTGGATTCTCCCGGAACCTCTGGGGCCAACGTCCTGACTTTC. This encodes CASSLDSPGTSGANVLTF.

This clonotype was recorded only once. The chain joins TRBV4-3 to TRBJ2-7, with a tentative D call TRBD2 (6 bases). The V gene lost 0 bases and the J gene lost 5 bases, with 20 bases spanning the gap. The CDR3 runs 17 residues. Germline V gene data show CDR1 as LGHNA and CDR2 as YSLEER. In DNA, the CDR3 is TGCGCCAGCAGCCAAGATTTAGGAGGGGCAGGGAGGAACGAGCAGTACTTC. This encodes CASSQDLGGAGRNEQYF.

The chain joins TRBV5-5 to TRBJ2-5; the D is unclear. V was shortened by 2 bases and J by 2 bases, with 16 bases between the two germline ends. The germline V gene encodes CDR1 SGHKS and CDR2 YYEKEE (reference sequence). The CDR3 is 16 amino acids. CDR3 sequence (DNA): TGTGCCAGCAGCTTTAACCTCGGCAGGATGCAAGAGACCCAGTACTTC. This sequence encodes CASSFNLGRMQETQYF.

This chain links TRBV30 with TRBJ1-2; tentatively, D is TRBD1 (5 bases). V lost 0 bases and J lost 8, with 16 bases in between. The CDR3 is made up of 14 amino acids. Per germline, CDR1 GTSNPN and CDR2 SVGIG (reference sequence). Here the CDR3 DNA reads TGTGCCTGGAGTGTAACCCTGCCCGGGGACGGCTACACCTTC. Translated: CAWSVTLPGDGYTF. The variable domain in full, with the rest retrieved from reference TRBV30 and TRBJ1-2, is SQTIHQWPATLVQPVGSPLSLECTVEGTSNPNLYWYRQAAGRGLQLLFYSVGIGQISSEVPQNLSASRPQDRQFILSSKKLLLSDSGFYLCAWSVTLPGDGYTFGSGTRLTVV.

This chain links TRBV28 with TRBJ1-6, with TRBD1 identical over 9 bases. The CDR3 runs 15 residues. V lost 3 bases, J lost 9 bases, and 6 bases stayed unmatched. Per germline, CDR1 MDHEN and CDR2 SYDVKM. The CDR3 is CASSFRDRAGSPLHF. CDR3 bases: TGTGCCAGCAGTTTCCGGGACAGGGCAGGTTCACCCCTCCACTTT.

The J gene is TRBJ1-6, the V gene TRBV20-1; a possible D gene is TRBD1 (5 bases). Trimming took 6 bases from V and 6 from J, leaving 12 bases between them. This CDR3 region has 13 residues. From germline, CDR1 is DFQATT and CDR2 SNEGSKA (reference sequence). In DNA, the CDR3 is TGCAGTGCCGAAGGGACCCCTAATTCACCCCTCCACTTT. Amino acid sequence: CSAEGTPNSPLHF.

The chain is built from TRBV29-1 and TRBJ1-5; D possibly corresponds to TRBD1 (5 bases). The V and J ends lost 5 bases and 6 bases respectively, with 20 bases between them. The germline CDR1 and CDR2 sequences are SQVTM and ANQGSEA. The CDR3 has 15 amino acids. The DNA for the CDR3 is TGCAGCGTTCTTGGGGGAGGGGAGGGCGGTCAGCCCCAGCATTTT. This sequence encodes CSVLGGGEGGQPQHF.

The chain recombines TRBV20-1 with TRBJ2-4; 14 bases are shared with TRBD2. Germline V gene sequence: CDR1 DFQATT, CDR2 SNEGSKA (reference sequence). Trimming cost V 5 bases and J 5 bases; bases outside gene matches: 11. The length of the CDR3 is 17 residues. The DNA of the CDR3 is TGCAGTGCTTACTACGGGACTAGCGGGGGATTAGAAAACATTCAGTACTTC. Translated: CSAYYGTSGGLENIQYF.

The chain couples TRBV5-1 to TRBJ2-3; D call uncertain. V lost 6 bases to trimming and J lost 0 bases, with 11 bases between them. CDR1 SGHRS and CDR2 YFSETQ come from the germline V gene. The CDR3 sequence is 14 residues long. CDR3 DNA sequence: TGCGCCAGCAATGACCAGATTAGCACAGATACGCAGTATTTT. This gives the protein CASNDQISTDTQYF.

This chain connects TRBV27 to TRBJ2-7; D not resolved. Germline CDR1 reads MNHEY; CDR2 reads SMNVEV (reference sequence). With 6 bases removed from V and 0 bases from J, the gap between germline ends came to 15 bases. This CDR3 spans 15 amino acids. CDR3 protein: CASSLVADPSYEQYF. The CDR3 region has the DNA TGTGCCAGCAGCCTCGTGGCGGATCCCTCCTACGAGCAGTACTTC.

The V gene is TRBV5-1, the J gene TRBJ2-2, with 11 bases fitting TRBD2. The V segment lost 7 bases and the J segment 2 bases; nucleotides outside the gene matches: 4. Germline V gives CDR1 SGHRS, CDR2 YFSETQ. This CDR3 spans 15 amino acids. The DNA of the CDR3 is TGCGCCAGCTCTGGGACTAGCGGAAACACCGGGGAGCTGTTTTTT. This encodes CASSGTSGNTGELFF.

This clonotype was observed a handful of times. The chain uses TRBV30 and TRBJ1-2, with D hard to call. CDR1 is GTSNPN, CDR2 SVGIG, per germline (reference sequence). The germline V and J ends were trimmed by 0 bases and 0 bases, with 5 bases remaining between them. This CDR3 has 13 amino acids. The CDR3 protein is CAWSVGANYGYTF. CDR3 sequence (DNA): TGTGCCTGGAGTGTCGGCGCTAACTATGGCTACACCTTC.

This chain uses TRBV20-1 with TRBJ1-5, with D tentatively TRBD1 (5 bases). The CDR3 sequence is 13 residues long. The germline gives CDR1 DFQATT, CDR2 SNEGSKA (reference sequence). The V and J ends lost 7 bases and 3 bases respectively, with 13 bases between them. DNA of the CDR3: TGCAGTGTACAGGAGCTTTCCAATCAGCCCCAGCATTTT. Translation gives CSVQELSNQPQHF.

This clonotype was seen once. V gene TRBV4-1 combines with J gene TRBJ2-5; D uncertain. The germline V gene has CDR1 MGHRA and CDR2 YSYEKL. V was trimmed by 0 bases and J by 3 bases, leaving 11 bases between them. This CDR3 has 15 residues. In DNA form, the CDR3 reads TGCGCCAGCAGCCAAGATGGGAACAGAGAAGAGACCCAGTACTTC. This codes for CASSQDGNREETQYF.

The chain joins TRBV6-1 to TRBJ2-3; a possible D gene is TRBD2 (6 bases). The CDR3 loop spans 14 amino acids. V shed 11 bases and J shed 3 bases, with 18 bases lying between them. Germline V gene lookup returns CDR1 MNHNS and CDR2 SASEGT. The CDR3 loop is CAGREGAMTDTQYF. CDR3 DNA sequence: TGTGCCGGGCGGGAAGGAGCGATGACAGATACGCAGTATTTT.

A few counts support this clonotype. V and J are TRBV12-3 or TRBV12-4 and TRBJ1-5; no firm D call. Trimming removed 3 bases at V and 4 bases at J, with 10 bases between. The CDR3 has 14 amino acids. This chain's CDR3 is CASSFGRRNQPQHF. The CDR3 nucleotides are TGTGCCAGCAGTTTCGGGCGGCGTAATCAGCCCCAGCATTTT.

The genes are TRBV2 and TRBJ1-3, with unresolved D. The CDR3 has 12 amino acids. Trimming cost V 3 bases and J 4 bases, with 4 bases left between them. The germline V gene encodes CDR1 SNHLY and CDR2 FYNNEI. The CDR3 sequence is CASSEGGNTIYF. The CDR3 DNA sequence: TGTGCCAGCAGTGAGGGGGGAAACACCATATATTTT.

This chain connects TRBV2 to TRBJ2-2, with D possibly TRBD1 on 6 matching bases. CDR1 is SNHLY, CDR2 FYNNEI, per germline. Trimming took off 1 base at V and 7 bases at J, with 16 bases between the two ends. The CDR3 loop spans 16 amino acids. CDR3 protein: CASSEDRAVNGGELFF. The CDR3 coding sequence is TGTGCCAGCAGTGAAGACAGGGCGGTTAATGGCGGGGAGCTGTTTTTT.

The chain is built from TRBV29-1 and TRBJ1-3; D uncertain. The CDR3 is 14 residues long. The V and J ends lost 4 bases and 4 bases respectively, with 14 bases between them. Germline lookup yields CDR1 SQVTM and CDR2 ANQGSEA. The CDR3 coding sequence is TGCAGCGTTGTACCCCGAGACCGAGGAAACACCATATATTTT. Amino acid sequence: CSVVPRDRGNTIYF.

J is TRBJ1-1 and V is TRBV27; 7 bases match TRBD1. With V trimmed by 7 bases and J by 1 base, 9 bases remained unmatched. Germline CDR1 is MNHEY and CDR2 is SMNVEV (reference sequence). This CDR3 is built from 15 residues. For the CDR3, the DNA is TGTGCCAGCACCCTAGACAGGGCTGGGAACACTGAAGCTTTCTTT. It translates to CASTLDRAGNTEAFF.